Listed below are T cell receptor beta chains from one sample, sequenced in a study of CD8+CD57+ T cells in acquired aplastic anemia. One entry per CDR3 protein, called by TCRdb with MiXCR from the reads. The sample records roughly 290,000 distinct CDR3 sequences, 56% being singletons. Source material: sorted CD4+, CD8+, or CD8+CD57+ T cells (not recorded which) from PBMCs. The receptor set was obtained from a human donor with aplastic anemia. The CDR3 runs from the conserved cysteine through the conserved F or W. The D gene is left open where the match is weak. Rows give clone size only sometimes, using once, few, many, or a class for an expanded clone.

.	TRBV2	.	TRBJ2-5	TGTGCCAGCAGGGGCCGTGACCAAGAGACCCAGTACTTC	CASRGRDQETQYF
TRBD2	TRBV10-1	.	TRBJ2-5	TGTGCCATCAGTGAGAGGGGCGGGGGGGGGATTGAAGAGACCCAGTACTTC	CAISERGGGGIEETQYF
.	TRBV12-3/TRBV12-4	.	TRBJ1-1	TGTGCCAGCAGTTTACAGGGTACGCGTAGAGCTTTCTTT	CASSLQGTRRAFF
.	TRBV7-9	.	TRBJ1-6	TGTGCCACAACCGGGCCCGAAAATAATTCACCCCTCCACTTT	CATTGPENNSPLHF
.	TRBV10-2	.	TRBJ1-6	TGCGCCAGCAGTGACACCCGAATCGGGTCACCCCTCCACTTT	CASSDTRIGSPLHF
.	TRBV6-1	many	TRBJ2-2	TGTGCCAGCAGTGTCAACACCCTCGGGGAGCTGTTTTTT	CASSVNTLGELFF
.	TRBV12-3/TRBV12-4	.	TRBJ2-7	TGTGCCAGCAGCGCGGGACTCCGAGCCTACGAGCAGTACTTC	CASSAGLRAYEQYF
.	TRBV14	few	TRBJ2-7	TGTGCCAGCAGCCAAGAAGGGGGAGGCGAGCAGTACTTC	CASSQEGGGEQYF
.	TRBV5-1	many	TRBJ1-5	TGCGCCAGCAGCTTGGGCGGAATCGGTCAGCCCCAGCATTTT	CASSLGGIGQPQHF
.	TRBV7-3	.	TRBJ2-5	TGTGCCAGCAGCATACCCTATAGCGGCCAAGAGACCCAGTACTTC	CASSIPYSGQETQYF
.	TRBV20-1	.	TRBJ2-3	TGCAGTGCTCTAACTCCTCCGAGGGGGGACACAGATACGCAGTATTTT	CSALTPPRGDTDTQYF
TRBD1	TRBV12-3/TRBV12-4	.	TRBJ1-2	TGTGCCAGCAGCCAAGGACAGGGGGCTAGCTATGGCTACACCTTC	CASSQGQGASYGYTF
TRBD2	TRBV10-2	.	TRBJ2-5	TGTGCCAGCGGCCGCCGGGCTAGCGGGGGACAAGAGACCCAGTACTTC	CASGRRASGGQETQYF
TRBD1	TRBV7-6	.	TRBJ2-7	TGTGCCAGCAGCTTAGAGGGGGACAGGGTCTACGAGCAGTACTTC	CASSLEGDRVYEQYF
.	TRBV11-2	.	TRBJ2-1	TGTGCCAGCAGCCAAACGGACTCCCCTTCCTACAATGAGCAGTTCTTC	CASSQTDSPSYNEQFF
.	TRBV2	few	TRBJ1-6	TGTGCCAGCAGTGTAGGGGCGAATTCACCCCTCCACTTT	CASSVGANSPLHF
TRBD1	TRBV2	.	TRBJ2-7	TGTGCCAGCATTCCCGACAGGGCTAGGCACGCCGAGCAGTACTTC	CASIPDRARHAEQYF
.	TRBV9	.	TRBJ2-7	TGTGCCAGCAGCGCGGGGGGACAGCCCTACGAGCAGTACTTC	CASSAGGQPYEQYF
.	TRBV20-1	.	TRBJ2-2	TGCAGTGCTCCACAGACCCACGGGGAGCTGTTTTTT	CSAPQTHGELFF
.	TRBV7-9	many	TRBJ1-5	TGTGCCAGCAGCTTAGAAAAGTCGGGGGGCCAGCATTTT	CASSLEKSGGQHF
TRBD2	TRBV7-9	.	TRBJ2-1	TGTGCCAGCAGTCCTGGGACTAGCGGGGACAATGAGCAGTTCTTC	CASSPGTSGDNEQFF
.	TRBV7-9	.	TRBJ1-2	TGTGCCAGCAGCTTAAGATATGATGGCTACACCTTC	CASSLRYDGYTF
.	TRBV19	.	TRBJ2-3	TGTGCCAGTAGAGGCTGGAGCACAGCTACGCAGTATTTT	CASRGWSTATQYF
.	TRBV20-1	.	TRBJ1-1	TGCAGTGCTAGGGCCGTTCTCATGAACACTGAAGCTTTCTTT	CSARAVLMNTEAFF
.	TRBV5-1	.	TRBJ1-5	TGCGCCAGCAGCATGGGAGGGGTAAATCAGCCCCAGCATTTT	CASSMGGVNQPQHF
.	TRBV25-1	many	TRBJ1-1	TGTGCCAGCAGGGGATTGACTGAAGCTTTCTTT	CASRGLTEAFF
TRBD1	TRBV7-3	.	TRBJ2-7	TGTGCCAGCAGCTTCGGGACAGGGGTGTCCTACGAGCAGTACTTC	CASSFGTGVSYEQYF
.	TRBV7-3	.	TRBJ1-6	TGTGCCAGCAGCGTCTCCGGGAGGGCCCTCCACTTT	CASSVSGRALHF
TRBD1	TRBV5-4	.	TRBJ2-2	TGTGCCAGCAGCGGAACCGGGACAGGGAACACCGGGGAGCTGTTTTTT	CASSGTGTGNTGELFF
.	TRBV25-1	.	TRBJ1-2	TGTGCCAGCAGTGACTCAGCGACGGGGCCAAACTATGGCTACACCTTC	CASSDSATGPNYGYTF
.	TRBV6-5	.	TRBJ1-1	TGTGCCAGCGTGGGGGGGGCCAACACTGAAGCTTTCTTT	CASVGGANTEAFF
.	TRBV12-3/TRBV12-4	.	TRBJ1-2	TGCGCCAGCAGTTTAGGCCCTCGGCCTGACTTC	CASSLGPRPDF
.	TRBV6-5	.	TRBJ2-5	TGTGCCAGCAGCGGGAGAGTCCAACTTCGAAAAAAGACCCAGTACTTC	CASSGRVQLRKKTQYF
.	TRBV7-3	.	TRBJ1-6	TGTGCCAGCAGCCCCCAAGCACGGTTCCCGTCACCCCTCCACTTT	CASSPQARFPSPLHF
.	TRBV20-1	few	TRBJ2-1	TGCAGTGCACCCAAGGGAGAAAACAATGAGCAGTTCTTC	CSAPKGENNEQFF
.	TRBV7-2	.	TRBJ1-2	TGTGCCAGCAGCATATACGTGGGACTTTCTCCAAACTATGGCTACACCTTC	CASSIYVGLSPNYGYTF
.	TRBV20-1	.	TRBJ1-1	TGCAGTGCTAGCTTCGGAAACACTGAAGCTTTCTTT	CSASFGNTEAFF